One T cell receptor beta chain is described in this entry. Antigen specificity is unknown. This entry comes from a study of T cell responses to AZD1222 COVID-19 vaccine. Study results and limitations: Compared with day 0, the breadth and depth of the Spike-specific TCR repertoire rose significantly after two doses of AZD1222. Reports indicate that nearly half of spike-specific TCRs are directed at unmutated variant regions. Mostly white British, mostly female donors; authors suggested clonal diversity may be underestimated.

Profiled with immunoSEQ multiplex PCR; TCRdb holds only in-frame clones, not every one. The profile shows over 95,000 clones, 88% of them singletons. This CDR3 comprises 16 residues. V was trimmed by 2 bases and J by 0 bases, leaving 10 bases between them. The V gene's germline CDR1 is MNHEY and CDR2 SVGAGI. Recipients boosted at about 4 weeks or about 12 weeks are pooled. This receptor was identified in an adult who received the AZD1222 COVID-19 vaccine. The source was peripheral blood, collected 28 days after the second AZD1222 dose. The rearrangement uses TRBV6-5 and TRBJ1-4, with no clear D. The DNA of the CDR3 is TGTGCCAGCAGTTACCAGGCAGCCACAACTAATGAAAAACTGTTTTTT. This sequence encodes CASSYQAATTNEKLFF.